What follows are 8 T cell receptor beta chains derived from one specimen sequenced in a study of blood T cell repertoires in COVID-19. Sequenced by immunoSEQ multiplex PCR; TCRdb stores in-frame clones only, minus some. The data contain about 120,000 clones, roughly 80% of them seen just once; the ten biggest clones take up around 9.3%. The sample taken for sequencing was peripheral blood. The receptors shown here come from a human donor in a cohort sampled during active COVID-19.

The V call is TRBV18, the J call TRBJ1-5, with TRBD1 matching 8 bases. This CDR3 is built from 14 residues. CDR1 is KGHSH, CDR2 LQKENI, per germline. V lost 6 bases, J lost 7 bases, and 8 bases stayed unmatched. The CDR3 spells CASSSDRGGQPQHF. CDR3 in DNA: TGTGCCAGCTCTTCCGACAGGGGAGGGCAGCCCCAGCATTTT.

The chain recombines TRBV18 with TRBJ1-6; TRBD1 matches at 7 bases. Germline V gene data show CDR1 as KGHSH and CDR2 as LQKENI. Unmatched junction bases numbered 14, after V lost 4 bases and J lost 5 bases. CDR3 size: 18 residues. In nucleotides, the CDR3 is TGTGCCAGCTCACAGCGTACTAGACAGGGCCCAAATAATTCACCCCTCCACTTT. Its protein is CASSQRTRQGPNNSPLHF.

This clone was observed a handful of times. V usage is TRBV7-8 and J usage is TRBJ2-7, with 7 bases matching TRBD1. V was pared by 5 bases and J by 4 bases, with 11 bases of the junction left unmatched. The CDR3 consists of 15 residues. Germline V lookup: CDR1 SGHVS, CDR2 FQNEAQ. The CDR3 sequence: CASSQRSGQLYEQYF. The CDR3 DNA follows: TGTGCCAGCAGCCAGCGGTCGGGACAGCTTTACGAGCAGTACTTC.

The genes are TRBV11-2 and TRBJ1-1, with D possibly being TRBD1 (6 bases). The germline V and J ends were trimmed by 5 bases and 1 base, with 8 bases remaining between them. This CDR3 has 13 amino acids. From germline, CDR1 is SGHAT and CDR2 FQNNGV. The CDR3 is CASSADRNTEAFF. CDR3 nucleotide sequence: TGTGCCAGCAGCGCGGACAGGAACACTGAAGCTTTCTTT.

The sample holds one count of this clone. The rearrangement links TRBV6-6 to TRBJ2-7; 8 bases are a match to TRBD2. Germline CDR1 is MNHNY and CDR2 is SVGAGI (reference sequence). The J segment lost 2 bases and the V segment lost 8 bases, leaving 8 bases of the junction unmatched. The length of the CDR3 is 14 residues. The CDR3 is CASGVAGGTYEQYF. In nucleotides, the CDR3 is TGTGCCAGCGGGGTGGCGGGAGGCACCTACGAGCAGTACTTC.

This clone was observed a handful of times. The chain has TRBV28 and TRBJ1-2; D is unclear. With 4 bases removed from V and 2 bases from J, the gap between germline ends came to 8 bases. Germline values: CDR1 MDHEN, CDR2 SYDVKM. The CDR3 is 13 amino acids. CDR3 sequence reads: CASSSGVNYGYTF. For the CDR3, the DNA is TGTGCCAGCAGTTCAGGCGTCAACTATGGCTACACCTTC.

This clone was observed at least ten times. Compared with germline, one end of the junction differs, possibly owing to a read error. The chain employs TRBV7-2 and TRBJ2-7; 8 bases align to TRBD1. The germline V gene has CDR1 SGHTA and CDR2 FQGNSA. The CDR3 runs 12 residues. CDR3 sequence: CASSPGQGLERF. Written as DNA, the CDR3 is TGTGCCAGCAGCCCCGGACAGGGCCTAGAAAGATTC.

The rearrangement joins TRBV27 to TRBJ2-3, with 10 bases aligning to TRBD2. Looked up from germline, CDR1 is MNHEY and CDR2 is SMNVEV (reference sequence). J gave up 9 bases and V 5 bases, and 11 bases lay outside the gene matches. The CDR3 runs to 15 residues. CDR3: CASSPPAGGSYTQYF. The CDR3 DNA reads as TGTGCCAGCAGTCCCCCAGCGGGGGGGTCCTACACGCAGTATTTT.